This T cell receptor (beta chain) emerged from a study of T cell clonotyping in hematopoietic cell transplantation (dated by TCRdb to the early 2020s). Study-wide context: The study collected over a hundred blood samples from 35 consecutive transplant recipients and their related donors. Recruitment of patients ran from 2015 to early 2017, and follow-up continued until late 2020 or until death.

From the germline V gene, CDR1 is SNHLY and CDR2 is FYNNEI. The CDR3 numbers 11 residues from cysteine through phenylalanine. The read is trimmed to its CDR3 DNA, 33 bases read in frame from base 1. V is cut by 7 bases and J by 1 base, and the space between the germline ends is 4 bases. With the immunoSEQ assay, which is a bias-controlled multiplex PCR relying on V- and J-specific primers, TCR beta CDR3 regions were amplified from genomic DNA. A proprietary barcode and Illumina adapter sequences were added to the CDR3 amplicons in a second PCR step. An Illumina MiSeq instrument was used for sequencing of the CDR3 libraries. Regarding the original processing steps: Export and quality control were done with immunoSEQ Analyzer 3.0, while downstream analyses used R Bioconductor and Immunarch. Only productive rearrangements in the normalized downsampled data set went into calculating the repertoire metrics. Pathologically expanded clonotypes were defined as those larger than 5 templates in the normalized cohort. The Inverse Simpson Index served as the measure of repertoire diversity. To capture all clonotypes, CMV-specificity analyses were performed on the non-normalized data set. TCRdb's version of the immuneACCESS table is confined to in-frame rearrangements and falls short of the full clone set. An unresolved V gene accounts for under half of the shortfall where checked; the remainder is of unknown origin. Clonal size and the V and J genes are those of that table, whereas D and trimming came from the DNA. The sample table holds tens of thousands of clones, of which 95% were seen once. The ten largest clonotypes hold roughly 0.91% of the sample.

Points on this clone: Its recognized antigen is unknown. No qualities accompany the bases; no much larger clone lies one base away.

Blood samples for TCR beta sequencing were given by related transplant donors. Using Nuclei Lysis Solution, genomic DNA was extracted from unfractionated peripheral blood mononuclear cells that were either fresh or cryopreserved. Summary of the overall study and its limitations: Broader TCR repertoire diversity after transplant was predicted by Inverse Simpson Index values from donors and from recipients before transplant. Just a small fraction of recipient repertoires overlapped with donor repertoires, and more than 97% appeared de novo at the given depth. Recipient TCR diversity fell after transplant, with pathologically expanded clonotypes rising progressively from day 30 to day 180. The sample size was limited, and CD4 and CD8 repertoire contributions could not be separated because cells were not sorted.

The sample taken for sequencing was peripheral blood mononuclear cells. Rearrangement joined TRBV2 to TRBJ1-2, with an unclear D gene assignment. The sequence derives from a man aged 25-45 years in good health. Some clones in this sample may be carry-over from other donors' samples. The DNA is TGTGCCAGCACCCTTAACTATGGCTACACCTTC. Translated, this gives CASTLNYGYTF.